The rows below give T cell receptor beta chains drawn from one sample of a study of blood T cell repertoires in COVID-19. Sequencing used immunoSEQ multiplex PCR; TCRdb keeps in-frame clones, though not all of them. The table lists around 260,000 clones, 86% of them singletons. The sample comprised peripheral blood. All receptors come from a man aged 25 to 40 with active or convalescent COVID-19. The CDR3 runs from the conserved cysteine through the conserved F or W. D genes are given only for firm matches. The listing skips clone size in some rows; elsewhere it reads once, few, many or a size class.

D: .
size: .
V: TRBV6-1
J: TRBJ1-6
CDR3: CASSEDRGGNSPLHF
DNA: TGTGCCAGCAGTGAAGATAGGGGAGGTAATTCACCCCTCCACTTT

D: TRBD1
size: .
V: TRBV29-1
J: TRBJ2-1
CDR3: CSVEDLSGDSSYNEQFF
DNA: TGCAGCGTTGAAGATCTATCCGGGGACAGCTCCTACAATGAGCAGTTCTTC

D: .
size: .
V: TRBV19
J: TRBJ1-4
CDR3: CASSRDTYNEKLFF
DNA: TGTGCCAGTAGCAGGGACACCTATAATGAAAAACTGTTTTTT

D: TRBD1
size: once
V: TRBV30
J: TRBJ2-7
CDR3: CAWRSTGASYEQYF
DNA: TGTGCCTGGAGGTCGACAGGGGCCTCCTACGAGCAGTACTTC

D: .
size: few
V: TRBV2
J: TRBJ1-2
CDR3: CASSPAPRDYGYTF
DNA: TGTGCCAGCAGCCCCGCACCACGGGATTATGGCTACACCTTC

D: TRBD2
size: once
V: TRBV12-5
J: TRBJ2-3
CDR3: CASGPTSGGATDTQYF
DNA: TGTGCTAGTGGTCCCACTAGCGGGGGAGCGACAGATACGCAGTATTTT

D: .
size: .
V: TRBV18
J: TRBJ1-4
CDR3: CASSPFLGRRHEKLFF
DNA: TGTGCCAGCTCACCATTTTTAGGGAGAAGACATGAAAAACTGTTTTTT

D: TRBD1
size: .
V: TRBV10-3
J: TRBJ2-1
CDR3: CAISDPGQGSNEQFF
DNA: TGTGCCATCAGTGATCCGGGACAGGGTTCCAATGAGCAGTTCTTC

D: TRBD1
size: .
V: TRBV5-6
J: TRBJ2-2
CDR3: CASSLFSGQVPTGELFF
DNA: TGTGCCAGCAGCTTGTTCTCGGGACAGGTTCCAACCGGGGAGCTGTTTTTT

D: TRBD2
size: .
V: TRBV7-8
J: TRBJ2-3
CDR3: CASLGWARGAKRRSDTQYF
DNA: TGTGCCAGCTTGGGGTGGGCGCGGGGGGCCAAGAGGAGATCAGATACGCAGTATTTT

D: TRBD1
size: .
V: TRBV4-1
J: TRBJ1-2
CDR3: CASSQEQGAHYGYTF
DNA: TGCGCCAGCAGCCAAGAACAGGGGGCTCACTATGGCTACACCTTC

D: TRBD2
size: .
V: TRBV24-1
J: TRBJ2-3
CDR3: CATSAGTSGRTDTQYF
DNA: TGTGCCACCAGTGCCGGGACTAGCGGACGCACAGATACGCAGTATTTT

D: TRBD1
size: .
V: TRBV12-5
J: TRBJ1-1
CDR3: CASGLDGQGIQRTEAFF
DNA: TGTGCTAGTGGTTTGGACGGACAGGGCATCCAGAGGACTGAAGCTTTCTTT

D: .
size: .
V: TRBV12-5
J: TRBJ2-7
CDR3: CASGLVGRGEQYF
DNA: TGTGCTAGTGGGCTAGTGGGAAGGGGCGAGCAGTACTTC

D: .
size: .
V: TRBV21-1
J: TRBJ1-6
CDR3: CASSKVADRETPLDSPLHF
DNA: TGTGCCAGCAGCAAAGTGGCTGACAGGGAAACCCCATTGGATTCACCCCTCCACTTT

D: TRBD2
size: .
V: TRBV4-1
J: TRBJ2-3
CDR3: CASSQDLAGGRTDTQYF
DNA: TGCGCCAGCAGCCAAGATCTAGCGGGGGGTCGCACAGATACGCAGTATTTT

D: .
size: .
V: TRBV1
J: TRBJ1-6
CDR3: CTSVRGRSPLHF
DNA: TGCACCAGCGTCAGGGGCCGGTCACCCCTCCACTTT

D: TRBD1
size: .
V: TRBV30
J: TRBJ1-1
CDR3: CAWSRTGVGNTEAFF
DNA: TGTGCCTGGAGCCGGACAGGGGTCGGGAACACTGAAGCTTTCTTT